The clone carrying this T cell receptor (beta chain) was recorded a few times. Its antigen is unknown. The sample belongs to a study of T-cell memory formation after mild COVID-19. Study outcomes and limitations: Later expanders leaned CD4+, whereas day 15 to 85 contracting clones were balanced CD4/CD8. That cross-reactive memory joined was suggested by some responding clones appearing in pre-infection memory.

The CDR3 extends over 14 amino acids. Germline values: CDR1 LGHDT, CDR2 YNNKEL (reference sequence). Trimming took off 4 bases at V and 5 bases at J, with 14 bases between the two ends. In TCRdb, the 5' RACE reads were re-called with MiXCR into one record per CDR3 protein. The sample records 270,000 or so distinct CDR3 sequences, more than 15% being singletons. V is TRBV3-1 and J is TRBJ1-2, with D possibly being TRBD1 (6 bases). This receptor was identified in a man younger than 35 who had mild COVID-19 (a few samples of this study predate the infection). Cell type and time point are not known. Sequenced: PBMCs or a T cell subset sorted from them (not recorded which). CDR3 region: CASSPNRVWYGYTF. In DNA, the CDR3 is TGTGCCAGCAGCCCAAACAGGGTTTGGTATGGCTACACCTTC.